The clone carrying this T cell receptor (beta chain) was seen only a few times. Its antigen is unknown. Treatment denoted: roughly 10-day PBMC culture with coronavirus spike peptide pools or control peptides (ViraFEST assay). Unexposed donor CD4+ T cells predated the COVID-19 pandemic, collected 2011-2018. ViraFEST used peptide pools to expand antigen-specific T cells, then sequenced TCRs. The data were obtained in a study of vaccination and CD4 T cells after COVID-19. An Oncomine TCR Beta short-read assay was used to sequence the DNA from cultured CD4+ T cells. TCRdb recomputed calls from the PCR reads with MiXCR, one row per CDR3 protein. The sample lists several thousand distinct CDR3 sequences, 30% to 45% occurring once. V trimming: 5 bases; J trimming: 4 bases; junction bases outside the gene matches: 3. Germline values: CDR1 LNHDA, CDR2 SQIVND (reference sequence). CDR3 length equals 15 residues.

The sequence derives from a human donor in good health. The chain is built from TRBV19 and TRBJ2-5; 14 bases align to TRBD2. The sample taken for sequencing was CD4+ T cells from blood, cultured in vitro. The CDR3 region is CASSLGLAGGETQYF. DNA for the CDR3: TGTGCCAGTAGTCTCGGACTAGCGGGGGGAGAGACCCAGTACTTC.